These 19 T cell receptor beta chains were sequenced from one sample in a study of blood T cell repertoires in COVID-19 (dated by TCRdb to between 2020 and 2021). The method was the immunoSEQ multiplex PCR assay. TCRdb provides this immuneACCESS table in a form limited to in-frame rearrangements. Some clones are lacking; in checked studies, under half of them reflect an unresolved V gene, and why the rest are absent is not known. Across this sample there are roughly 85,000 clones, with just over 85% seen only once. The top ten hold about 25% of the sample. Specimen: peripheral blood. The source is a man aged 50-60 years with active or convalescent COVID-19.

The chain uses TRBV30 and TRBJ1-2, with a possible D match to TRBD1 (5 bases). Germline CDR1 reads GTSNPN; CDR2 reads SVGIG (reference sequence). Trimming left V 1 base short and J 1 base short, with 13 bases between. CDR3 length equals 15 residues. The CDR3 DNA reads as TGTGCCTGGAGTGCGGGGGGAGCCATTAACTATGGCTACACCTTC. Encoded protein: CAWSAGGAINYGYTF.

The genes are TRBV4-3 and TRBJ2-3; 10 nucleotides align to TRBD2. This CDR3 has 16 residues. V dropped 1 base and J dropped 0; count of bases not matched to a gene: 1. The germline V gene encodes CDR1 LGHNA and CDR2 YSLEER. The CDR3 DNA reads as TGCGCCAGCAGCCAAGCGACTAGCGGGAGCACAGATACGCAGTATTTT. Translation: CASSQATSGSTDTQYF.

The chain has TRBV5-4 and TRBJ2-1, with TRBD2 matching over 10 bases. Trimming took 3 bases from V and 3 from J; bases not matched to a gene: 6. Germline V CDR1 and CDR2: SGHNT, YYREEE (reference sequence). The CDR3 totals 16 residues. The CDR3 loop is CASSSRASGSYNEQFF. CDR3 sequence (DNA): TGTGCCAGCAGCTCGAGAGCTAGCGGGAGCTACAATGAGCAGTTCTTC.

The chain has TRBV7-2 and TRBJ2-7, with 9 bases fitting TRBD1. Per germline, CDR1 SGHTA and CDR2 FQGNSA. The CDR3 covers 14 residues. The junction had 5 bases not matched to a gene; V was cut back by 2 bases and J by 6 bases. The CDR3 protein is CASSLYRGRFEQYF. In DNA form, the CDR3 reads TGTGCCAGCAGCTTATACAGGGGGCGGTTCGAGCAGTACTTC.

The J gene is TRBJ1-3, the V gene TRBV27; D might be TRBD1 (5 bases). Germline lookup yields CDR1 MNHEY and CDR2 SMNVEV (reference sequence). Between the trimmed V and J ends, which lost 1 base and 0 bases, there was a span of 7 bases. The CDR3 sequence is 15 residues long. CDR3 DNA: TGTGCCAGCAGTTTATGGGGGGGCTCTGGAAACACCATATATTTT. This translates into CASSLWGGSGNTIYF.

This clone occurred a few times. The CDR3 region is CAIRQYGGNTIYF. CDR3 coding DNA: TGTGCCATCAGACAGTACGGTGGAAACACCATATATTTT. V usage is TRBV27 and J usage is TRBJ1-3; perhaps TRBD1 as D (5 bases). Germline lookup yields CDR1 MNHEY and CDR2 SMNVEV (reference sequence). The V end was cut by 10 bases, the J end by 3 bases, with 13 bases between. The CDR3 extends over 13 amino acids.

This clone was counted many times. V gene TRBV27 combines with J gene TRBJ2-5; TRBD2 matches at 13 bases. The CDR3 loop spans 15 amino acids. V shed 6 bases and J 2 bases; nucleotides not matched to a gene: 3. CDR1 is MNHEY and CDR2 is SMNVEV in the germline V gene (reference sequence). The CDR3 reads CASRLLAGGQETQYF. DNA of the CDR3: TGTGCCAGCAGACTACTAGCGGGGGGGCAAGAGACCCAGTACTTC.

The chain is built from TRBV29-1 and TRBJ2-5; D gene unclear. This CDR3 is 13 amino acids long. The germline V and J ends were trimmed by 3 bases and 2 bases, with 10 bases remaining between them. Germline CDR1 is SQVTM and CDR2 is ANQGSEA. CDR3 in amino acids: CSVDVATQETQYF. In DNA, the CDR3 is TGCAGCGTTGATGTTGCCACACAAGAGACCCAGTACTTC.

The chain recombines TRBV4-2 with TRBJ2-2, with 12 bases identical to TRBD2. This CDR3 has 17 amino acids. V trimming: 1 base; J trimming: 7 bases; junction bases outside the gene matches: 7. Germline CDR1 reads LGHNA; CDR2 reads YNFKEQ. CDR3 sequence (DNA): TGTGCCAGCAGCCAAGTCCCTAGCGGGGGGGCCGGCGGGGAGCTGTTTTTT. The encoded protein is CASSQVPSGGAGGELFF.

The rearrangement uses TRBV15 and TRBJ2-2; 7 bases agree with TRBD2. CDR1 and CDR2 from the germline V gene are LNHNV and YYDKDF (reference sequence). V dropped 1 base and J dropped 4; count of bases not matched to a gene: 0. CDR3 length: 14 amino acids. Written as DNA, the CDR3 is TGTGCCACCAGCAGAGTAGCGGGCACCGGGGAGCTGTTTTTT. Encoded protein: CATSRVAGTGELFF.

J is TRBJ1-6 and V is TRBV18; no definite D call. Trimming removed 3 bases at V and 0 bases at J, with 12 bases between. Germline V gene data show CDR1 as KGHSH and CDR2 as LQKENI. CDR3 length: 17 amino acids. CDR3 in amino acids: CASSPTPGSSYNSPLHF. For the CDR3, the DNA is TGTGCCAGCTCACCGACGCCCGGGAGCTCCTATAATTCACCCCTCCACTTT. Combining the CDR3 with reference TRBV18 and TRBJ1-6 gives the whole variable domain NAGVMQNPRHLVRRRGQEARLRCSPMKGHSHVYWYRQLPEEGLKFMVYLQKENIIDESGMPKERFSAEFPKEGPSILRIQQVVRGDSAAYFCASSPTPGSSYNSPLHFGNGTRLTVT.

This chain's CDR3 is CAWSDMYEQYF. The CDR3 nucleotides are TGTGCCTGGAGCGACATGTACGAGCAGTACTTC. The V call is TRBV30, the J call TRBJ2-7, with D unresolved. CDR1 GTSNPN and CDR2 SVGIG come from the germline V gene (reference sequence). V shed 3 bases and J shed 4 bases, with 7 bases lying between them. This CDR3 spans 11 amino acids.

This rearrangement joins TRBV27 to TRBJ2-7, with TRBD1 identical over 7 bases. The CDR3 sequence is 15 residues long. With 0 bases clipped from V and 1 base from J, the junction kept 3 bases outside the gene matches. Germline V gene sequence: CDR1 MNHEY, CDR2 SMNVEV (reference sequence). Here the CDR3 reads CASSLSSGQSYEQYF. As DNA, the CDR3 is TGTGCCAGCAGTTTATCCTCGGGACAGTCCTACGAGCAGTACTTC.

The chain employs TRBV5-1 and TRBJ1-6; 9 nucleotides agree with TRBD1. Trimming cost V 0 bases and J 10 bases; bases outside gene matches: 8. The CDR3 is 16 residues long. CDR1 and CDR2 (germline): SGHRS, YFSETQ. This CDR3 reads CASSLVPGQGGSPLHF. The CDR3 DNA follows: TGCGCCAGCAGCTTGGTCCCGGGACAGGGCGGATCACCCCTCCACTTT.

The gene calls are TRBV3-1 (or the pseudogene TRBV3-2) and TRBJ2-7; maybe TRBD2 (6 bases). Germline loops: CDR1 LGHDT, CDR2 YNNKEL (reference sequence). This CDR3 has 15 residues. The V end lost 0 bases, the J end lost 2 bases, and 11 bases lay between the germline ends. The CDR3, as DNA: TGTGCCAGCAGCCAAGAGGGGACTCTCCCCTACGAGCAGTACTTC. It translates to CASSQEGTLPYEQYF.

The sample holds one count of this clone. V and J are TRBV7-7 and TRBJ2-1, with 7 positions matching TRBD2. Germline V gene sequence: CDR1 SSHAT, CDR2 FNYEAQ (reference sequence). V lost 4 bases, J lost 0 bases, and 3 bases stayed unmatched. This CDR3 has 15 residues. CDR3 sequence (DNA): TGTGCCAGCAGCTCCGGCGGGGGCTCCTACAATGAGCAGTTCTTC. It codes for CASSSGGGSYNEQFF.

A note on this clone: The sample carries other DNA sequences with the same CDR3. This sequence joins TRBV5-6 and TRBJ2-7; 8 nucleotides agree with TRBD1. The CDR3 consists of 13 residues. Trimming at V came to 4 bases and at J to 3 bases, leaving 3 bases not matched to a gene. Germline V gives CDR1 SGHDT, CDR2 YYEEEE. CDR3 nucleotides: TGTGCCAGCAGCCAAACAGGGGGCTACGAGCAGTACTTC. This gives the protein CASSQTGGYEQYF.

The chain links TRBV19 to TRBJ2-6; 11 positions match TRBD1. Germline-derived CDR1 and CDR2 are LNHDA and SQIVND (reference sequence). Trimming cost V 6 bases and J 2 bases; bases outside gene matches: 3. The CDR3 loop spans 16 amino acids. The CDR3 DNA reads TGTGCCAGTAGAAGGGACAGGGGGGCTGGGGCCAACGTCCTGACTTTC. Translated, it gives CASRRDRGAGANVLTF.

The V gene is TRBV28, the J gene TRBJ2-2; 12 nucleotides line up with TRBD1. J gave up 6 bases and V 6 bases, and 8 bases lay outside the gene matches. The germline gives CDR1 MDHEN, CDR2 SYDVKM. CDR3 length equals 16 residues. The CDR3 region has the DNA TGTGCCAGCAGAAACCGGGACAGGGGGCCGGCCGGGGAGCTGTTTTTT. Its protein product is CASRNRDRGPAGELFF.